One T cell receptor beta chain is described in this entry. The data are from a study of blood T cell repertoires in COVID-19. Overall study context: Acute and convalescent COVID-19 specimens originated in the United States, Italy and Spain.

CDR3 length: 17 residues. Losses at the gene ends were 3 bases for V and 2 bases for J; bases not matched to a gene: 10. Per germline, CDR1 SGDLS and CDR2 YYNGEE. Original processing methods: Estimation of nucleated cell counts was performed using reference gene primer amplification. Generated by immunoSEQ multiplex PCR, the TCRdb table keeps only in-frame clones and is missing some. That table supplies the V and J calls and clone size; D and trimming were determined from the DNA. The sample comprises about 240,000 clones, 82% of which are singletons, and roughly 12% rests with the top ten. Sequencing input: peripheral blood. This receptor was identified in a woman aged 55-69 years with active or convalescent COVID-19. V gene TRBV9 combines with J gene TRBJ2-1; 8 bases are a match to TRBD2. The CDR3 is CASSAGMAGGPYNEQFF. DNA of the CDR3: TGTGCCAGCAGCGCCGGGATGGCGGGGGGCCCCTACAATGAGCAGTTCTTC.